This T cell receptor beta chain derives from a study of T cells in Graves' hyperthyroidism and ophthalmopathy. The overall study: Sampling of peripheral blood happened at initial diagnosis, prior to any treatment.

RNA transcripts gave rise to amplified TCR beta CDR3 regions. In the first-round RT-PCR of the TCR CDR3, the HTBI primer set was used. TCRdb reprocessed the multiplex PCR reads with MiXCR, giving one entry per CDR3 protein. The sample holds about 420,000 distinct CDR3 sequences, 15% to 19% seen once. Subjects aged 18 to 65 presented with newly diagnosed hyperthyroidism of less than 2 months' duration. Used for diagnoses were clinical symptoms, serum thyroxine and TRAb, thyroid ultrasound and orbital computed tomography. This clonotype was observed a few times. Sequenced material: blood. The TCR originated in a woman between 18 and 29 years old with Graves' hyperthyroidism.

In DNA form, the CDR3 reads TGTGCCAGCAGTTTCGGGGGTAGAAGGGAAACTAATGAAAAACTGTTTTTT. Translation: CASSFGGRRETNEKLFF. This rearrangement joins TRBV12-3 or TRBV12-4 to TRBJ1-4; D possibly corresponds to TRBD1 (5 bases). Trimming removed 3 bases at V and 1 base at J, with 15 bases between. CDR3 length: 17 amino acids.